This TCR beta chain was captured in a study of beta chain features in type 1 diabetes. In the study overall: All samples yielded around 98 million examined sorted cells.

General study findings and limits: There were fewer insertions and more deletions at the VDJ junctions of type 1 diabetes patients.

This clone has just a few counts. Antigen: not known. In all sorted populations, purity surpassed 98%. TCRB transcripts that were expressed got sequenced, as all of the isolated RNA had been reverse transcribed. Libraries were prepared by immunoSEQ multiplex PCR; TCRdb keeps only in-frame clonotypes and omits some of them. The sample has fewer than 350,000 clones, around 19% seen once. Germline CDR1 reads MNHNS; CDR2 reads SASEGT. CDR3 length: 13 amino acids. V was trimmed by 4 bases and J by 8 bases, leaving 14 bases between them. This TCR was sampled from a woman younger than 30 in good health. Sequences were obtained from naive CD4+ T cells from blood. The chain couples TRBV6-1 to TRBJ1-1; D possibly corresponds to TRBD1 (6 bases). CDR3 protein: CASSAGQLREAFF. The CDR3, as DNA: TGTGCCAGCAGTGCTGGACAGCTCAGAGAAGCTTTCTTT.